One and the same sample provided the 28 T cell receptor beta chains below, sequenced in a study of blood T cell repertoires in COVID-19. Repertoires were generated with immunoSEQ multiplex PCR, while TCRdb's copy carries only in-frame clones and drops some. This sample has around 280,000 clones, with 75% to 90% found just once. Sequenced: PBMCs or T cells enriched from blood (not recorded which). The source is a middle-aged woman who had recovered from COVID-19.

The chain has TRBV4-2 and TRBJ1-5, with a weak D call TRBD1 (5 bases). Trimming removed 4 bases from V and 0 bases from J, with 16 bases in between. The CDR3 has 17 amino acids. Germline V gene sequence: CDR1 LGHNA, CDR2 YNFKEQ. The CDR3 spells CASSPLAGRYSNQPQHF. The DNA of the CDR3 is TGTGCCAGCAGCCCACTGGCGGGGCGTTATAGCAATCAGCCCCAGCATTTT.

The rearrangement uses TRBV19 and TRBJ2-7, with 10 positions matching TRBD1. The J segment lost 2 bases and the V segment lost 3 bases, leaving 4 bases of the junction unmatched. Germline V gene data show CDR1 as LNHDA and CDR2 as SQIVND (reference sequence). The CDR3 runs to 15 residues. CDR3 amino acids: CASSIGTGVTYEQYF. The CDR3 DNA is TGTGCCAGTAGTATCGGGACAGGGGTTACCTACGAGCAGTACTTC.

The chain links TRBV7-2 to TRBJ2-1; D gene ambiguous. Germline values: CDR1 SGHTA, CDR2 FQGNSA. The CDR3 extends over 11 amino acids. Trimming removed 2 bases at V and 7 bases at J, with 3 bases between. In DNA, the CDR3 is TGTGCCAGCAGCTTACTGAATGAGCAGTTCTTC. Translated: CASSLLNEQFF. Drawing the rest from reference TRBV7-2 and TRBJ2-1, the complete variable domain is GAGVSQSPSNKVTEKGKDVELRCDPISGHTALYWYRQSLGQGLEFLIYFQGNSAPDKSGLPSDRFSAERTGGSVSTLTIQRTQQEDSAVYLCASSLLNEQFFGPGTRLTVL.

The chain has TRBV5-1 and TRBJ1-2; D is uncertain. The CDR3 length is 13 residues. Germline V gene sequence: CDR1 SGHRS, CDR2 YFSETQ. With 2 bases removed from V and 4 bases from J, the gap between germline ends came to 9 bases. In nucleotides, the CDR3 is TGCGCCAGCAGCTTAACGGAGGGCTATGGCTACACCTTC. It is translated as CASSLTEGYGYTF.

The chain couples TRBV6-5 to TRBJ2-3, with D unclear. The V end lost 2 bases, the J end lost 5 bases, and 14 bases lay between the germline ends. The CDR3 spans 15 residues. CDR1 is MNHEY, CDR2 SVGAGI, per germline. DNA for the CDR3: TGTGCCAGCAGTTACCCACTGGCCCTAGGAGATACGCAGTATTTT. Encoded protein: CASSYPLALGDTQYF.

This chain links TRBV15 with TRBJ1-6; D is unresolved. Germline CDR1 and CDR2: LNHNV and YYDKDF (reference sequence). Trimming left V 0 bases short and J 7 bases short, with 7 bases between. The CDR3 has 14 residues. CDR3 sequence reads: CATSRDPENSPLHF. CDR3 nucleotides: TGTGCCACCAGCAGAGATCCCGAGAATTCACCCCTCCACTTT.

CDR3 sequence reads: CASSAGSRPSPLHF. The DNA for the CDR3 is TGTGCCAGCAGCGCCGGGAGTCGGCCATCACCCCTCCACTTT. The chain recombines TRBV7-3 with TRBJ1-6; D unresolved. V was trimmed by 5 bases and J by 10 bases, leaving 15 bases between them. The CDR3 extends over 14 amino acids. From germline, CDR1 is SGHTA and CDR2 FQGTGA.

V is TRBV14 and J is TRBJ1-2; no clear D. The CDR3 covers 11 residues. Germline CDR1 reads SGHDN; CDR2 reads FVKESK. Trimming cost V 2 bases and J 7 bases, with 5 bases left between them. CDR3 region: CASSQRSGYTF. The CDR3 nucleotides are TGTGCCAGCAGCCAACGTTCTGGCTACACCTTC.

This clone appeared a single time. The chain recombines TRBV13 with TRBJ2-7; 9 positions match TRBD1. CDR3 length: 14 residues. From germline, CDR1 is PRHDT and CDR2 FYEKMQ (reference sequence). J was trimmed by 5 bases and V by 0 bases; bases with no gene match: 2. The CDR3 bases are TGTGCCAGCAGCTTAGGGGGACAGGGCCACGAGCAGTACTTC. The encoded protein is CASSLGGQGHEQYF. Variable domain in full (rest from reference TRBV13 and TRBJ2-7): AAGVIQSPRHLIKEKRETATLKCYPIPRHDTVYWYQQGPGQDPQFLISFYEKMQSDKGSIPDRFSAQQFSDYHSELNMSSLELGDSALYFCASSLGGQGHEQYFGPGTRLTVT.

The V call is TRBV11-1, the J call TRBJ2-7, with 8 bases identical to TRBD1. CDR1 and CDR2 (germline): SGHAT, FQDESV (reference sequence). V was pared by 6 bases and J by 2 bases, with 9 bases of the junction left unmatched. This CDR3 has 15 amino acids. DNA of the CDR3: TGTGCCAGCAGTTTCACTAGGACAGGGACCTACGAGCAGTACTTC. Amino acid sequence: CASSFTRTGTYEQYF.

The chain recombines TRBV29-1 with TRBJ2-5; tentatively, D is TRBD1 (5 bases). Deletions cut 2 bases from V and 7 bases from J, with 14 bases between. Germline V gene lookup returns CDR1 SQVTM and CDR2 ANQGSEA. CDR3 length equals 13 residues. The DNA of the CDR3 is TGCAGCGTTGAAAGGGCAGGGTGGGGGACCCAGTACTTC. Its translation: CSVERAGWGTQYF.

The chain recombines TRBV6-5 with TRBJ2-5; 7 positions agree with TRBD1. The J segment lost 4 bases and the V segment lost 6 bases, leaving 8 bases of the junction unmatched. In germline, CDR1 is MNHEY, CDR2 SVGAGI. This CDR3 comprises 14 residues. This CDR3 reads CASSPQGVSETQYF. CDR3 in DNA: TGTGCCAGCAGCCCCCAGGGGGTGTCAGAGACCCAGTACTTC.

This clone was counted a few times. The CDR3 spells CASSQSTRGYF. The DNA of the CDR3 is TGTGCCAGCAGTCAATCGACTCGTGGGTACTTC. The rearrangement uses TRBV6-2 or TRBV6-3 and TRBJ2-7; D gene unclear. The germline V and J ends were trimmed by 5 bases and 12 bases, with 14 bases remaining between them. From germline, CDR1 is MNHEY and CDR2 SVGEGT. CDR3 size: 11 residues.

The rearrangement links TRBV30 to TRBJ1-5, with 7 positions matching TRBD1. V shed 2 bases and J 7 bases; nucleotides not matched to a gene: 5. This CDR3 has 13 residues. In germline, CDR1 is GTSNPN, CDR2 SVGIG (reference sequence). CDR3 nucleotides: TGTGCCTGGAGTCAACAGGGGCAACAGCCCCAGCATTTT. The encoded protein is CAWSQQGQQPQHF.

The rearrangement joins TRBV7-2 to TRBJ1-5; TRBD1 matches at 10 bases. With V trimmed by 1 base and J by 1 base, 7 bases remained unmatched. This CDR3 is 18 amino acids long. The germline CDR1 and CDR2 sequences are SGHTA and FQGNSA. CDR3 residues: CASSLGTGGIWSNQPQHF. CDR3 bases: TGTGCCAGCAGCTTAGGGACAGGGGGGATTTGGAGCAATCAGCCCCAGCATTTT. The variable domain in full, with the rest retrieved from reference TRBV7-2 and TRBJ1-5, is GAGVSQSPSNKVTEKGKDVELRCDPISGHTALYWYRQSLGQGLEFLIYFQGNSAPDKSGLPSDRFSAERTGGSVSTLTIQRTQQEDSAVYLCASSLGTGGIWSNQPQHFGDGTRLSIL.

The rearrangement links TRBV5-1 to TRBJ2-2, with unresolved D. V was clipped by 2 bases and J by 0 bases, with 11 bases between them. The germline CDR1 and CDR2 sequences are SGHRS and YFSETQ. The CDR3 contains 16 residues. The CDR3 loop reads CASSFRQDPNTGELFF. The CDR3 DNA is TGCGCCAGCAGCTTTCGACAAGACCCGAACACCGGGGAGCTGTTTTTT. Full variable domain (missing parts from reference TRBV5-1 and TRBJ2-2): KAGVTQTPRYLIKTRGQQVTLSCSPISGHRSVSWYQQTPGQGLQFLFEYFSETQRNKGNFPGRFSGRQFSNSRSEMNVSTLELGDSALYLCASSFRQDPNTGELFFGEGSRLTVL.

This chain uses TRBV19 with TRBJ2-2, with 9 positions matching TRBD2. The length of the CDR3 is 15 residues. CDR1 is LNHDA, CDR2 SQIVND, per germline (reference sequence). J lost 2 bases, V lost 8 bases, and 6 bases had no gene match. CDR3 residues: CASRRGGRNTGELFF. CDR3 nucleotide sequence: TGTGCCAGTCGGCGGGGGGGCCGTAACACCGGGGAGCTGTTTTTT. Complete variable domain (other parts from reference TRBV19 and TRBJ2-2): DGGITQSPKYLFRKEGQNVTLSCEQNLNHDAMYWYRQDPGQGLRLIYYSQIVNDFQKGDIAEGYSVSREKKESFPLTVTSAQKNPTAFYLCASRRGGRNTGELFFGEGSRLTVL.

The V gene is TRBV2, the J gene TRBJ1-5; D perhaps matches TRBD1 (6 bases). Between the trimmed V and J ends, which lost 9 bases and 7 bases, there was a span of 22 bases. The germline gives CDR1 SNHLY, CDR2 FYNNEI. This CDR3 region has 15 residues. CDR3 DNA sequence: TGTGCCAGTAGTCCGCAGGGGCACCCTCGACAGCCCCAGCATTTT. Amino acids: CASSPQGHPRQPQHF.

The chain couples TRBV6-5 to TRBJ1-6; tentatively, D is TRBD1 (6 bases). V was pared by 4 bases and J by 7 bases, with 11 bases between. The germline gives CDR1 MNHEY, CDR2 SVGAGI. This CDR3 contains 14 residues. CDR3 amino acids: CASSSGQWNSPLHF. CDR3 coding DNA: TGTGCCAGCAGTTCTGGACAGTGGAATTCACCCCTCCACTTT.

This sequence joins TRBV5-4 and TRBJ1-3; D might be TRBD1 (6 bases). The CDR3 loop spans 13 amino acids. V shed 5 bases and J shed 6 bases, with 12 bases lying between them. CDR1 is SGHNT and CDR2 is YYREEE in the germline V gene (reference sequence). CDR3 in DNA: TGTGCCAGCAGTTTTACAGGGCAAAACACCATATATTTT. It yields the protein CASSFTGQNTIYF. The full variable domain, rest sourced from reference TRBV5-4 and TRBJ1-3, is ETGVTQSPTHLIKTRGQQVTLRCSSQSGHNTVSWYQQALGQGPQFIFQYYREEENGRGNFPPRFSGLQFPNYSSELNVNALELDDSALYLCASSFTGQNTIYFGEGSWLTVV.

The chain uses TRBV19 and TRBJ1-4; D is unclear. The ends were cut back, 7 bases at V and 0 bases at J, with 15 bases in the middle. The CDR3 extends over 16 amino acids. In germline, CDR1 is LNHDA, CDR2 SQIVND (reference sequence). CDR3 in DNA: TGTGCCAGTAAAACTATCGGAGATGCAACTAATGAAAAACTGTTTTTT. Translated, it gives CASKTIGDATNEKLFF.

This chain uses TRBV19 with TRBJ2-7, with TRBD1 identical over 8 bases. Germline assignment: CDR1 LNHDA and CDR2 SQIVND (reference sequence). The CDR3 has 18 amino acids. After removal of 3 bases from V and 2 bases from J, the junction contained 15 bases not matched to a gene. The CDR3, as DNA: TGTGCCAGTAGTATCGGGAGCCCAGGGGGCGGGATTACCTACGAGCAGTACTTC. Translation: CASSIGSPGGGITYEQYF.

The CDR3 is CASSLGGGATRGYTF. CDR3 in DNA: TGTGCCAGCAGTTTGGGCGGAGGGGCGACTCGTGGCTACACCTTC. The gene calls are TRBV7-3 and TRBJ1-2; TRBD1 is a possible D gene (5 bases). Trimming cost V 6 bases and J 7 bases, with 21 bases left between them. This CDR3 has 15 amino acids. The V gene's germline CDR1 is SGHTA and CDR2 FQGTGA.

The chain couples TRBV6-5 to TRBJ2-7; a weak D match, TRBD1 (5 bases). The CDR3 runs to 14 residues. Germline lookup yields CDR1 MNHEY and CDR2 SVGAGI. Trimming removed 0 bases from V and 6 bases from J, with 12 bases in between. The CDR3 region has the DNA TGTGCCAGCAGTTACTCTGGACACCAAGGCGAGCAGTACTTC. Translating it yields CASSYSGHQGEQYF.

This clone was detected once. The genes are TRBV9 and TRBJ1-5, with D perhaps matching TRBD1 (6 bases). CDR3 length equals 14 residues. V was clipped by 5 bases and J by 0 bases, with 9 bases between them. In germline, CDR1 is SGDLS, CDR2 YYNGEE. The CDR3 here is CASSTGFSNQPQHF. For the CDR3, the DNA is TGTGCCAGCAGTACAGGGTTTAGCAATCAGCCCCAGCATTTT. Together with reference TRBV9 and TRBJ1-5, the CDR3 gives the full variable domain: DSGVTQTPKHLITATGQRVTLRCSPRSGDLSVYWYQQSLDQGLQFLIQYYNGEERAKGNILERFSAQQFPDLHSELNLSSLELGDSALYFCASSTGFSNQPQHFGDGTRLSIL.

The V call is TRBV5-8, the J call TRBJ1-1; possibly TRBD1 for D (5 bases). Trimming took off 6 bases at V and 0 bases at J, with 18 bases between the two ends. Looked up from germline, CDR1 is SGHTS and CDR2 is YDEGEE. This CDR3 is 16 amino acids long. The CDR3, as DNA: TGTGCCAGCACCATCGGGCGGGGACTCGTGAACACTGAAGCTTTCTTT. Its protein product is CASTIGRGLVNTEAFF.

The genes are TRBV5-5 and TRBJ1-2; 9 bases are shared with TRBD1. CDR3 length equals 15 residues. Per germline, CDR1 SGHKS and CDR2 YYEKEE (reference sequence). V shed 4 bases, J shed 2 bases, and the junction held 6 bases outside the gene matches. The DNA for the CDR3 is TGTGCCAGCAGCAGCGAGGACAGGGGAAACTATGGCTACACCTTC. Translation: CASSSEDRGNYGYTF.

The chain recombines TRBV6-5 with TRBJ1-1; D perhaps matches TRBD1 (5 bases). Germline assignment: CDR1 MNHEY and CDR2 SVGAGI. The V and J ends lost 6 bases and 3 bases respectively, with 14 bases between them. This CDR3 is built from 14 residues. CDR3 sequence reads: CASSRYRSDTEAFF. CDR3 sequence (DNA): TGTGCCAGCAGCCGTTACAGGTCCGACACTGAAGCTTTCTTT.